This TCR beta chain comes out of a study of cytomegalovirus exposure and HLA in healthy donors (dated by TCRdb to between 2016 and 2019). With respect to the entire study: In an earlier analysis of 550 to 750 of the donors, around 300 Gb of sequence data and 95 million to 130 million unique TCR beta sequences from approximately 180 million T cells were reported. An early release that covered some 640 HLA-typed donors contained about 290 gigabases of sequencing data and 65 million to 100 million unique TCR sequences. Of the 350 to 450 genotyped donors, approximately 81% were placed in the genetic ancestry cluster associated with self-reported Caucasian donors. The study was designed to test whether signatures of past pathogen exposure could be identified by cataloging public T cell receptors. The study used immunosequencing to profile the T cell repertoires of some 600 subjects and linked those repertoires to cytomegalovirus serostatus. In addition to the first cohort of 650 to 800 subjects, a separate validation cohort of about 120 different subjects was used. High-throughput TCR immunosequencing, statistical association of individual TCRs with disease status, and machine learning were combined to predict cytomegalovirus infection status. In a later analysis, previously published TCR beta repertoires from 500 to 750 donors were re-analyzed and high-resolution HLA genotyping was added so that TCR occurrence patterns could be studied. Rather than drawing on any new phenotypic data, the later analysis identified candidate immune exposures from TCR beta sequences and the way those sequences occurred across donors. In an earlier analysis of several hundred of the donors, high-throughput TCR beta sequencing was used to judge whether each TCR beta V gene segment behaved as functional or pseudogenic. Donor age, sex, ethnicity and CMV serostatus were compiled together with the repertoire data. A later genetic analysis used genome-wide SNP genotypes for about 65% of the roughly 700 donors, treating that subset as a discovery cohort. Every repertoire in the discovery cohort had been generated on one and the same sequencing platform. HLA typing covered class I and class II loci at four-digit resolution. Typing coverage varied by locus: roughly 629-630 donors for A, B, C, DRB1 and DQB1; approximately 560 for DQA1; about 600 for DPA1; around 490 for DPB1. Roughly 5 DR-DQ haplotypes were handled as single units for association and clustering, since linkage in the cohort was strong. Among roughly 400 genotyped donors of the cohort, an average of around 250,000 unique TCR beta nucleotide sequences was sequenced per donor, of which 15% to 20% were non-productive. What the authors observed across the whole study: Cytomegalovirus status was reported to be diagnosed by the classifier with high specificity and sensitivity in both the original and validation cohorts. Because the 87-base-pair reads could not distinguish some IMGT-functional V segments, including TRBV6-2 and TRBV6-3, those segments were excluded. According to a later analysis, parvovirus B19, influenza, CMV and Epstein-Barr virus appeared linked to several top co-occurrence clusters. Because some donors lacked HLA typing at each locus, the association tests relied only on the typed subset. A further reported finding was that TCR beta sequences accurately predicted the HLA-A and HLA-B alleles for most subjects in the first cohort. In an earlier analysis of 587 of the donors, most TCR beta V segments appeared in productive rearrangements about 90% or about 30% of the time, broadly matching IMGT annotations. Correlated functional status among segregating V segments might reflect linkage disequilibrium, but an unknown experimental factor could not be ruled out. A later analysis found that HLA-associated TCR beta chains were more clonally expanded and had lower generation probabilities than equally common non-associated chains. The cohort was sequenced for TCR beta chains only, and without alpha or paired-chain data the features that could be detected were limited. Most CMV-associated TCR beta chains appeared to be HLA-restricted in a later analysis, and the HLA associations seemed to be driven largely by CMV exposure. Three of the identified cytomegalovirus-associated TCR beta chains were confirmed in vitro to be specific for cytomegalovirus antigens. The authors suggested that the approach could potentially be generalized to other disease states and immunological phenotypes. According to a later analysis, TCR association rates differed among HLA loci, with DRB1 alleles showing the most associated TCRs and HLA-C alleles showing the fewest. An association between a missense DCLRE1C variant and V-gene and J-gene trimming of TCR beta chains was found in a later genetic analysis and replicated in an independent cohort. When HLA alleles, especially DR and DQ, strongly co-occurred, TCR associations were difficult to assign to individual alleles. According to a later genetic analysis, donors in an Asian-associated ancestry cluster had fewer N-insertions in productive TCRs than the roughly 700-donor mean. The study listed 164 TCR beta chains as associated with cytomegalovirus. Sequencing depth was assumed to be roughly uniform across donors in the presence/absence analyses, though that assumption may not hold. Specific HLA alleles were associated with 18,000 or so TCR beta sequences at a false discovery rate of 0.05 in a later analysis. While some public TCRs were present in many individuals, most TCR sequences turned up only very rarely across donors. A cluster of highly shared sequence variants was judged likely to represent a technical artifact of the sequencing pipeline. Because counts were too low, around 17 rarely observed V segments, including chromosome 9 orphons, were left out of the earlier analysis of 587 of the donors. Immune exposure information for the cohort was limited to CMV serostatus.

V gives up 4 bases and J gives up 0 bases, and the segment between their germline ends measures 11 bases. The CDR3 runs 15 residues from the cysteine to the phenylalanine. Here the CDR3 DNA is all that survives: 45 bases in frame from base 1. In the germline V gene, CDR1 corresponds to LGHNA and CDR2 to YNFKEQ. The library relied on the immunoSEQ multiplex PCR assay. The multiplex PCR relied on a mix of 60 forward primers for TCR Vbeta segments and 13 reverse primers for TCR Jbeta segments. Amplification of the CDR3 region of rearranged TCR beta genes was performed with a multiplex PCR assay on genomic DNA. The Illumina HiSeq System was used to sequence the amplified TCR beta libraries as 87-base-pair reads. Per the source publication's procedure: Across the 600 to 700 repertoires, a later analysis counted approximately 75 million unique TCR beta chains, approximately 12 million of which were shared by at least two donors. A nearest-neighbor algorithm error-corrected the raw reads and collapsed the reads into unique sequences, merging closely related sequences to remove PCR and sequencing errors. V, D and J gene segments were assigned by aligning CDR3 sequences to IMGT reference sequences. For a sequence to be retained, a match of at least six nucleotides to both a V gene segment and a J gene segment was required. Rearrangements were classified as productive when the CDR3 lacked stop codons and remained in frame with V and J, and all other rearrangements were classified as non-productive. CDR3 was defined by IMGT convention, running from the second conserved V-encoded cysteine to the conserved J-encoded phenylalanine. The earlier analysis of some 540 of the donors excluded any sequence lacking an unambiguous match to a single V gene segment. An earlier analysis of some 610 of the donors called V segments functional above 56.7% productive rearrangements and segregating when the between-donor standard deviation exceeded 5%. To diagnose cytomegalovirus status from the catalog of TCR beta chain sequences, a statistical classification framework was built. In a later analysis, V and J genes were assigned by comparing TCR nucleotide sequences against IMGT/GENE-DB human TR gene sequences. In a later analysis, CDR3 sequences and most-parsimonious VDJ recombination scenarios were assigned using the TCRdist pipeline. In a later analysis, every TCR beta chain was defined by the combination of its CDR3 amino acid sequence and its V-gene family, and reads without a unique V-gene family were dropped. A later analysis removed 500 to 650 highly shared, low-generation-probability nucleotide sequences to deal with suspected cross-contamination and a sequencing artifact. In a later analysis, a clonal expansion index was calculated for each public chain from normalized within-repertoire ranks of inferred template counts. In a later analysis, generation probabilities were computed with a VDJ recombination model fitted to out-of-frame rearrangements, and the resulting probabilities were checked against IGoR. In a later analysis, hypergeometric tests were used to score TCR-TCR, TCR-HLA and TCR-CMV co-occurrence, with a repertoire-size bias correction applied to TCR pairs. A later analysis estimated false discovery rates by permuting HLA or CMV assignments 20 times. In a later analysis, co-occurring TCRs were grouped using DBSCAN, with TCRdist sequence similarity added in when clustering inside HLA-allele-positive subsets. Repertoires with fewer than 30,000 or more than 120,000 public chains, plus five repertoires with anomalous nucleotide sharing, were excluded from co-occurrence clustering. TCRdb provides this immuneACCESS table in a form limited to in-frame rearrangements. Some clones are lacking; in checked studies, under half of them reflect an unresolved V gene, and why the rest are absent is not known. V and J calls and clone size are given by that table; D and trimming were obtained from the DNA. The sample table records about 140,000 clones; more than 65% of these occur just once. The biggest ten clones account for 1.5% to 2% of the sample.

The cohort comprised 670 or so healthy bone marrow donors. At the time of sampling, all cohort members were nominally healthy, though unrecorded immune exposures were likely present. The donor tested CMV seronegative and was one of the 352 seronegative cohort members. A peripheral blood sample was collected from each donor, and TCR beta sequencing was performed on peripheral blood mononuclear cells. The Qiagen DNeasy Blood Extraction Kit was used to extract genomic DNA from the blood cell samples. There are a few counts of this clone. This clone's antigen is unknown. Base qualities were left out, and no much larger clone turns up one base away.

Sample: PBMCs. The receptor was derived from a woman in her 30s in good health and CMV-seronegative. The chain is encoded by TRBV4-2 joined to TRBJ2-3, with the D gene call left open. For the CDR3, the sequence is CASSPRSTSTDTQYF. The bases are TGTGCCAGCAGCCCGAGGAGTACTAGCACAGATACGCAGTATTTT.